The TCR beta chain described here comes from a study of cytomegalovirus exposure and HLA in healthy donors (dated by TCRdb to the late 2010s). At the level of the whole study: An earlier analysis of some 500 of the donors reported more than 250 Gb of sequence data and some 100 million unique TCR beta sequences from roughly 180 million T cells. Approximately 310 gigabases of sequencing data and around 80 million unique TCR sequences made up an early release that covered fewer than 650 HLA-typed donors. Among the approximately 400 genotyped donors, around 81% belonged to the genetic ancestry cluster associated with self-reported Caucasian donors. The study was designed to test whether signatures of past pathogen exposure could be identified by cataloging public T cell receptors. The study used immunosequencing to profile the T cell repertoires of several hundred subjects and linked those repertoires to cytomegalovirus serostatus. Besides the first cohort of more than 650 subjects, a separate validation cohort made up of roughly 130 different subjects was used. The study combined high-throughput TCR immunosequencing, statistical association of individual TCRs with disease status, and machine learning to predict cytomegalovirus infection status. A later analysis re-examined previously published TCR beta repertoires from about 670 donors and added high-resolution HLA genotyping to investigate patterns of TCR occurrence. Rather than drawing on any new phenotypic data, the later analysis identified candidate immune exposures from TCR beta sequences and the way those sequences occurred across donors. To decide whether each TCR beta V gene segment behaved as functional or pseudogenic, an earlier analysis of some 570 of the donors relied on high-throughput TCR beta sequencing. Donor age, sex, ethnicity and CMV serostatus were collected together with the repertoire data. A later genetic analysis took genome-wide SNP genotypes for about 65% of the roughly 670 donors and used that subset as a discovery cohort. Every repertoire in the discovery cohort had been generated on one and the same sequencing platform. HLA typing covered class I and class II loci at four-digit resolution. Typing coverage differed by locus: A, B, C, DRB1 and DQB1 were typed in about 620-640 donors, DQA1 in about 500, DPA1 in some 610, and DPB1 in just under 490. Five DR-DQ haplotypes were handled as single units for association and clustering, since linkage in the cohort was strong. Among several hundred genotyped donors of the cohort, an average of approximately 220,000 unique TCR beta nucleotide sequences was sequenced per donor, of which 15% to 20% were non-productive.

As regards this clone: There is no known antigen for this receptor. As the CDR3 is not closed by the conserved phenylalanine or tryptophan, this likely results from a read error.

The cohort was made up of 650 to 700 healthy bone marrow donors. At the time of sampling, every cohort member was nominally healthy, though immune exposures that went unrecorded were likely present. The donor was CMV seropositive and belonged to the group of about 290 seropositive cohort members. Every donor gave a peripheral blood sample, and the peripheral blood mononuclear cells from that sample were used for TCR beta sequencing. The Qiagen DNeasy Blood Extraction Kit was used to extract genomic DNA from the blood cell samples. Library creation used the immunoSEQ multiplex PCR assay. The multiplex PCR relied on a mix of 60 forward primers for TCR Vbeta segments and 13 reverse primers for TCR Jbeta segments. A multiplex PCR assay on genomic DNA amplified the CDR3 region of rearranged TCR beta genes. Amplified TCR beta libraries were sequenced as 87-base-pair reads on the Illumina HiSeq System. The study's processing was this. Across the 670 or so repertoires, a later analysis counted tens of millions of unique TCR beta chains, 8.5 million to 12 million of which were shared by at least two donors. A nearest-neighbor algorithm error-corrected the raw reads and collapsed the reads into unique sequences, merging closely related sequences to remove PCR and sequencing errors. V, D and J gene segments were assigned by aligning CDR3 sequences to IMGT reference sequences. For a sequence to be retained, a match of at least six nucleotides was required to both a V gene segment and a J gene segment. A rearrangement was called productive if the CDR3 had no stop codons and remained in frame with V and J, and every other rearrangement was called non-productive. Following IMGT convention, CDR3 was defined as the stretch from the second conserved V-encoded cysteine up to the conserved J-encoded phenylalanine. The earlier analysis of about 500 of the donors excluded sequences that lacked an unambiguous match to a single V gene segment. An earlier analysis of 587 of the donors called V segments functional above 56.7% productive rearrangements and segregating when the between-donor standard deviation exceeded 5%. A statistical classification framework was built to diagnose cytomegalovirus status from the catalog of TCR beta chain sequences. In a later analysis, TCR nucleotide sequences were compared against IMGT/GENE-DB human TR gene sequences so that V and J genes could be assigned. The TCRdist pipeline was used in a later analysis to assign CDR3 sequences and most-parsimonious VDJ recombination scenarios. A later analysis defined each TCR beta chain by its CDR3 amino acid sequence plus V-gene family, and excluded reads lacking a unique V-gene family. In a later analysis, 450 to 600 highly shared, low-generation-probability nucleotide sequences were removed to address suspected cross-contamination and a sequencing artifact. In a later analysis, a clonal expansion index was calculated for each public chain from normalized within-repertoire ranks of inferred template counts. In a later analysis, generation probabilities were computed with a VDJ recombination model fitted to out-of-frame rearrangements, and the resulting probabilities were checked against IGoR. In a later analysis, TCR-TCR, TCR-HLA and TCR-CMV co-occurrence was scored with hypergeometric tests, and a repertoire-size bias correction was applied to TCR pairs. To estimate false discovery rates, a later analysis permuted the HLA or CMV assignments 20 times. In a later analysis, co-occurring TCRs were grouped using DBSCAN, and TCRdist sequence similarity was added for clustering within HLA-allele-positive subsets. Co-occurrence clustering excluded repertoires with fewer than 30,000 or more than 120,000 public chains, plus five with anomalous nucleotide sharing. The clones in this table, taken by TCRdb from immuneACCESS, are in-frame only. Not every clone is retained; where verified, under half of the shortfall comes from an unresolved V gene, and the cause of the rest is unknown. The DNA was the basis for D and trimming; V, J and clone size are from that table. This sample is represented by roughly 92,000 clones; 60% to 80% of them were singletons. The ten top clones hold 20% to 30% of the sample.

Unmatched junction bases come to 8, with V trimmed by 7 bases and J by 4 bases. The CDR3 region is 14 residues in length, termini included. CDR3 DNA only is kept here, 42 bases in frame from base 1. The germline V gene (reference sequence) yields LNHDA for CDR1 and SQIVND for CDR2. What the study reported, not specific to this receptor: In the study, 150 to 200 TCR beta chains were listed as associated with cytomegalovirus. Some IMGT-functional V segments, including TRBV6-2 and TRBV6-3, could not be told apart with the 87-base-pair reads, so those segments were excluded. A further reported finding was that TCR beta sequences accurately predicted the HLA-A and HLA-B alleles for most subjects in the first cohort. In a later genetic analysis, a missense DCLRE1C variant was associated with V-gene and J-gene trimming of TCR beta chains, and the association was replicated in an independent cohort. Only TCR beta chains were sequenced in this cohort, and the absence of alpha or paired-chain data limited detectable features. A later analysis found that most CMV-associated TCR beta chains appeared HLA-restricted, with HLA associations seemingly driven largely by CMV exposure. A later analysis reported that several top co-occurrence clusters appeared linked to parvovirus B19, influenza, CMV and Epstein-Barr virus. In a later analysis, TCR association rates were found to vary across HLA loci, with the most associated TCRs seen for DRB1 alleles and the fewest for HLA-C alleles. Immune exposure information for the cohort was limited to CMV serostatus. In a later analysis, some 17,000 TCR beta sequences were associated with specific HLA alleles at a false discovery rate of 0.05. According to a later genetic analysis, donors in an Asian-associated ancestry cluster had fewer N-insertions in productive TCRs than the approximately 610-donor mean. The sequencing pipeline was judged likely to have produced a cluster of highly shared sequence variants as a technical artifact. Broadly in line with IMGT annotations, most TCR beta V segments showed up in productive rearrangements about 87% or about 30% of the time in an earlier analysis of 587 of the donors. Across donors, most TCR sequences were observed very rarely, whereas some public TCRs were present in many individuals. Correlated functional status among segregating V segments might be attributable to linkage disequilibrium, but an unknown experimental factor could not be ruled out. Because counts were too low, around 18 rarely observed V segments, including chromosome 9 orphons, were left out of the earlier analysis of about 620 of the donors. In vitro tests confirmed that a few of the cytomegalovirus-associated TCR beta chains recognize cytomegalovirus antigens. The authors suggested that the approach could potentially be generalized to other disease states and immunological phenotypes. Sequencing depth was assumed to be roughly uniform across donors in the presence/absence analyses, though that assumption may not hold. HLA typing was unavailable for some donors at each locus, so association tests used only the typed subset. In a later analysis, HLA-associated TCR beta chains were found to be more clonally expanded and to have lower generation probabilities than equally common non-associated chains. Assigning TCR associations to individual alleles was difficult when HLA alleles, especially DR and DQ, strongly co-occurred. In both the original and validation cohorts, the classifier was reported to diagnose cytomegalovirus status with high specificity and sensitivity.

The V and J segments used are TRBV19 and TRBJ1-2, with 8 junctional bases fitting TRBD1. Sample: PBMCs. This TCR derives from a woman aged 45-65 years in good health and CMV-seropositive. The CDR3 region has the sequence CASKLLDRAYGYTL. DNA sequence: TGTGCCAGTAAACTGCTGGACAGGGCCTATGGCTACACCCTC.